This TCR beta chain derives from a study of blood T cell repertoires in COVID-19. The CDR3 length is 15 residues. V was shortened by 6 bases and J by 2 bases, with 14 bases between the two germline ends. Germline loops: CDR1 LGHDT, CDR2 YNNKEL (reference sequence). Methods used by the authors: By means of reference gene primer amplification, nucleated cell counts were estimated. Profiling relied on immunoSEQ multiplex PCR, and the TCRdb table lists in-frame clones only, not all of them. D and trimming were read from the DNA, whereas the V and J calls and clone size are those reported in that table. This table has roughly 200,000 clones, more than 70% appearing once.

The clonotype comes from a woman of 80 years or more with active or convalescent COVID-19. This sequence joins TRBV3-1 (or the pseudogene TRBV3-2) and TRBJ2-1; tentative D call: TRBD2 (6 bases). The sample taken for sequencing was peripheral blood. The CDR3 protein is CASSIATSPYNEQFF. Written as DNA, the CDR3 is TGTGCCAGCAGTATCGCTACTAGCCCCTACAATGAGCAGTTCTTC.